This T cell receptor (beta chain) was captured by sequencing in a study of T cells in Graves' hyperthyroidism and ophthalmopathy. This clonotype was seen a single time. What it binds is unknown. Amplified TCR beta CDR3 regions derived from RNA transcripts. HTBI primers were employed in a first-round RT-PCR of the TCR CDR3. TCRdb re-called the multiplex PCR reads through MiXCR, storing one row per CDR3 protein. Of about 610,000 distinct CDR3 sequences in the sample, more than 45% were seen once. Study results and limitations: Separating ophthalmopathy from stable hyperthyroidism was achieved by a 13 V-J model.

The clonotype comes from a woman under 30 with Graves' hyperthyroidism. The sample was peripheral blood or thyroid tissue (not recorded which).

Written as DNA, the CDR3 is TGCGCCAGCCGGATGGGGGGCGGGAGCGACAATGAGCAGTTCTTC. Amino acid sequence: CASRMGGGSDNEQFF. The chain combines TRBV5-1 with TRBJ2-5, with TRBD2 as a possible D gene (7 bases). The DNA end favors TRBJ2-1, so the J call may be wrong. CDR1 is SGHRS and CDR2 is YFSETQ in the germline V gene. The CDR3 spans 15 residues.